The 27 T cell receptor beta chains in this list originate from one sample, sequenced in a study of CD8+ T cells in alopecia areata. Investigators isolated RNA and reverse transcribed it into cDNA to act as the sequencing template. Some clones are missing from TCRdb's copy, which holds only in-frame ones; the method was immunoSEQ multiplex PCR. Listed for the sample are 90,000 to 130,000 clones, none seen a single time. Material: lesional skin. All receptors come from a C3H/HeJ mouse with alopecia areata. The strain's MHC haplotype is H2-k.

Worth noting for this clone: Gene and germline names: mouse. The read terminates 4 residues before the CDR3 end, so the remaining end is supplied by the germline J gene. This chain connects TRBV13-2 to TRBJ2-2, with 9 nucleotides matching TRBD1. The CDR3 runs 16 residues. V lost 0 bases to trimming and J lost 2 bases; unmatched junction nucleotides: 2. Germline CDR1 reads NNHNN; CDR2 reads SYGAGS (reference sequence). The CDR3 DNA, read in part, is TGTGCCAGCGGTGATGTCGGGACAGGGAACACCGGG. This translates into CASGDVGTGNTG. The full-length CDR3 reads as CASGDVGTGNTGQLYF.

Points on this clone: The gene symbols are mouse symbols. The observed sequence ends 4 residues before the CDR3 terminus, with the missing tail filled in from the germline J gene. This rearrangement joins TRBV1 to TRBJ2-3, with a weak D call TRBD1 (5 bases). This CDR3 is built from 16 residues. Trimming left V 0 bases short and J 1 base short, with 11 bases between. Germline V gene data show CDR1 as NSQYPW and CDR2 as LRSPGD (reference sequence). This CDR3 is CTCSADFREGAETLYF. The DNA read from the CDR3 is TGCACCTGCAGTGCAGATTTCAGGGAAGGTGCAGAA.

Concerning this clone itself: Gene names are mouse gene names. With the read ending 4 residues before the CDR3 end, the germline J gene is used to fill in that end. V usage is TRBV3 and J usage is TRBJ2-5, with D possibly TRBD1 on 6 matching bases. The germline CDR1 and CDR2 sequences are SNHLY and FYNGKV (reference sequence). V gave up 1 base and J gave up 3 bases, with 8 bases separating them. CDR3 length: 14 amino acids. The sequenced part of the CDR3 DNA is TGTGCCAGCAGCTTAGGGGACAAACAAGAC. Translating it yields CASSLGDKQD. The entire CDR3 sequence reads CASSLGDKQDTQYF.

This clone was counted between two and nine times. The genes are named according to mouse. With the read ending 4 residues before the CDR3 end, the germline J gene is used to fill in that end. Other DNA variants within this sample encode the same CDR3. The chain couples TRBV13-3 to TRBJ1-2; 8 bases match TRBD1. V lost 4 bases and J lost 3; bases outside the gene matches: 5. The CDR3 totals 14 residues. Germline V CDR1 and CDR2: NNHDY, SYVADS. This CDR3 is CASSPDRVDSDYTF. The CDR3 DNA, read in part, is TGTGCCAGCAGTCCGGACAGGGTGGACTCC.

This clone was observed a few times. The protein recorded in TCRdb does not match the translated DNA at residue 12; the protein presented here comes from translating the DNA. Gene and germline names: mouse. The CDR3 goes on 3 residues after the read ends, and that part is filled in from the germline J gene. The genes are TRBV19 and TRBJ1-3; no clear D gene. Germline-derived CDR1 and CDR2 are FNHDT and SITEND (reference sequence). The V gene lost 4 bases and the J gene lost 0 bases, with 11 bases spanning the gap. This CDR3 is 15 amino acids long. The sequenced CDR3 bases are TGTGCCAGCAGTCCCTTAAATAATTCTGGAAATACG. As protein: CASSPLNNSGNT. The complete CDR3 sequence is CASSPLNNSGNTLYF.

A note on this clone: Any gene name here is a mouse gene name. The CDR3 end falls 4 residues outside the read, so it is completed with the germline J gene. The gene calls are TRBV1 and TRBJ2-3; 8 nucleotides align to TRBD2. CDR3 length: 15 amino acids. In germline, CDR1 is NSQYPW, CDR2 LRSPGD (reference sequence). V was clipped by 4 bases and J by 0 bases; unmatched bases: 3. The covered CDR3 bases are TGCACCTGCAGTGGGGGGACTGGTAGTGCAGAA. Translation: CTCSGGTGSAE. The complete CDR3 reads CTCSGGTGSAETLYF.

Worth noting for this clone: Each gene name is a mouse one. The read terminates 4 residues before the CDR3 end, so the remaining end is supplied by the germline J gene. V gene TRBV19 combines with J gene TRBJ2-7; the D gene is possibly TRBD2 (6 bases). The CDR3 sequence is 12 residues long. Germline CDR1 and CDR2: FNHDT and SITEND (reference sequence). CDR3: CASRSLGYEQYF. The sequenced CDR3 bases are TGTGCCAGCAGATCTCTGGGGTAT.

This clone was seen a handful of times. Gene names denote mouse genes. The missing CDR3 end, 4 residues past where the read stops, is filled in from the germline J gene. The genes are TRBV19 and TRBJ1-2; D is uncertain. This CDR3 has 13 amino acids. The V end lost 5 bases, the J end lost 1 base, and 9 bases lay between the germline ends. Germline assignment: CDR1 FNHDT and CDR2 SITEND (reference sequence). The DNA read from the CDR3 is TGTGCCAGCAGCCATGGACTAAACTCC. It encodes CASSHGLNS. The full CDR3 protein is CASSHGLNSDYTF. Looking up the rest from reference TRBV19 and TRBJ1-2 gives the full variable domain: GGIITQTPKFLIGQEGQKLTLKCQQNFNHDTMYWYRQDSGKGLRLIYYSITENDLQKGDLSEGYDASREKKSSFSLTVTSAQKNEMAVFLCASSHGLNSDYTFGSGTRLLVI.

To note about this clone: Gene names are the mouse ones. The DNA ends 4 residues before the CDR3 does, and the rest of the CDR3 is filled in from the germline J gene. This chain uses TRBV19 with TRBJ1-1, with TRBD1 identical over 7 bases. Trimming at V came to 2 bases and at J to 3 bases, leaving 7 bases not matched to a gene. In germline, CDR1 is FNHDT, CDR2 SITEND (reference sequence). The CDR3 loop spans 15 amino acids. The sequenced CDR3 bases are TGTGCCAGCAGTATTACCGACAGGGAAGACACA. It yields the protein CASSITDREDT. The whole CDR3 protein is CASSITDREDTEVFF. Combining the CDR3 with reference TRBV19 and TRBJ1-1 gives the whole variable domain GGIITQTPKFLIGQEGQKLTLKCQQNFNHDTMYWYRQDSGKGLRLIYYSITENDLQKGDLSEGYDASREKKSSFSLTVTSAQKNEMAVFLCASSITDREDTEVFFGKGTRLTVV.

In its sample, this clone was seen many times. Genes and germline come from the mouse. The CDR3 loop is CASSDAPGQGADTQYF. Incomplete CDR3 DNA: TGTGCCAGCAGTGATGCCCCGGGACAGGGGGCAGAC. The chain employs TRBV13-3 and TRBJ2-5; TRBD1 aligns across 12 bases. The read is 4 residues too short to cover the CDR3 end, so that end is filled in from the germline J gene. CDR1 is NNHDY, CDR2 SYVADS, per germline. The length of the CDR3 is 16 residues.

In regard to this clone: At residue 10, TCRdb's protein disagrees with the DNA translation; the protein shown here derives from the DNA. Here the gene names and germline are mouse. The missing CDR3 end, 3 residues past where the read stops, is filled in from the germline J gene. The V gene is TRBV13-3, the J gene TRBJ1-6; 7 nucleotides align to TRBD1. TRBJ1-6 qualifies as an ORF whose function is uncertain. V was pared by 5 bases and J by 8 bases, with 4 bases of the junction left unmatched. Germline CDR1 reads NNHDY; CDR2 reads SYVADS. The CDR3 has 13 residues. CDR3 residues: CASSSGQDSPLYF. The covered CDR3 bases are TGTGCCAGCAGCTCAGGACAGGATTCGCCC.

The sample holds many counts of this clone. Gene names are the mouse ones. The DNA ends 4 residues before the CDR3 does, and the rest of the CDR3 is filled in from the germline J gene. The chain has TRBV13-3 and TRBJ2-1; D is perhaps TRBD2 (7 bases). The germline V gene has CDR1 NNHDY and CDR2 SYVADS. The CDR3 totals 13 residues. Trimming took off 6 bases at V and 4 bases at J, with 11 bases between the two ends. CDR3 residues: CASTGGEYAEQFF. The DNA read from the CDR3 is TGTGCCAGCACTGGGGGCGAATATGCT.

This clone was counted between two and nine times. The genes and germline here are from mouse. Sequencing ends 4 residues short of the CDR3 end; the germline J gene provides the rest. The chain recombines TRBV13-3 with TRBJ2-1, with 10 bases identical to TRBD2. CDR3 size: 15 residues. Germline V gene sequence: CDR1 NNHDY, CDR2 SYVADS. V shed 2 bases and J 4 bases; nucleotides not matched to a gene: 3. The CDR3 here is CASSDWGGGYAEQFF. CDR3 DNA (partial): TGTGCCAGCAGTGACTGGGGGGGCGGGTATGCT.

A note on this clone: The genes and germline here are from mouse. The read gets to within 4 residues of the CDR3 end, and the germline J gene fills in the rest. J is TRBJ2-2 and V is TRBV1, with D maybe TRBD1 (5 bases). This CDR3 is built from 14 residues. Germline V gives CDR1 NSQYPW, CDR2 LRSPGD (reference sequence). The V end lost 3 bases, the J end lost 4 bases, and 9 bases lay between the germline ends. This chain's CDR3 is CTCSAAGPTGQLYF. Incomplete CDR3 DNA: TGCACCTGCAGTGCGGCAGGGCCCACCGGG. The full variable domain, rest sourced from reference TRBV1 and TRBJ2-2, is VTLLEQNPRWRLVPRGQAVNLRCILKNSQYPWMSWYQQDLQKQLQWLFTLRSPGDKEVKSLPGADYLATRVTDTELRLQVANMSQGRTLYCTCSAAGPTGQLYFGEGSKLTVL.

This clone was counted between two and nine times. Gene names and germline refer to mouse. The read ends 4 residues before the CDR3 terminus; that terminus is restored from the germline J gene. This sequence joins TRBV1 and TRBJ2-7, with 8 bases identical to TRBD2. Germline V gene sequence: CDR1 NSQYPW, CDR2 LRSPGD (reference sequence). The V and J ends lost 6 bases and 0 bases, in that order; junction bases with no gene match: 7. The CDR3 runs to 15 residues. This CDR3 reads CTCSQTGASSYEQYF. CDR3 DNA, as far as it was read: TGCACCTGCAGCCAGACTGGGGCGAGCTCCTAT.

This clone was seen more than once but under ten times. All gene names here are mouse names. The CDR3 DNA, read in part, is TGCACCTGCAGTGCCAGACAGGGGGCGAGCGGCGAA. The encoded protein is CTCSARQGASGE. Given in full, the CDR3 is CTCSARQGASGERLFF. The gene calls are TRBV1 and TRBJ1-4; 10 bases are a match to TRBD1. The read stops 4 residues short of the end of the CDR3; the missing end is completed from the germline J gene. CDR1 and CDR2 from the germline V gene are NSQYPW and LRSPGD (reference sequence). The CDR3 has 16 residues.

A few counts support this clone. The germline and genes are mouse ones. Read coverage stops 4 residues before the CDR3 terminus; the germline J gene supplies the remainder. The V and J genes are TRBV16 and TRBJ2-1, with 12 bases identical to TRBD1. There are 16 residues in the CDR3. From germline, CDR1 is SGHSA and CDR2 FRNQAP. The V gene end was trimmed by 1 base and the J gene end by 3 bases; junction bases not matched to a gene: 1. The CDR3 spells CASSLGDRGRYAEQFF. CDR3 DNA (partial): TGTGCAAGCAGCTTAGGGGACAGGGGGCGCTATGCT.

This clone was detected only a few times. Any gene name here is a mouse gene name. The observed sequence ends 4 residues before the CDR3 terminus, with the missing tail filled in from the germline J gene. The chain joins TRBV31 to TRBJ2-7; TRBD2 matches 9 bases. CDR1 and CDR2 from the germline V gene are GKSSPN and SITVG. CDR3 length: 14 residues. The covered CDR3 bases are TGTGCCTGGAGCCCAGACTGGGGGACTTAT. Protein product: CAWSPDWGTY. The CDR3 as a whole reads CAWSPDWGTYEQYF.

A note on this clone: Gene names and germline match the mouse. The read terminates 4 residues ahead of where the CDR3 ends, so the germline J gene completes it. The chain joins TRBV19 to TRBJ2-5; 11 bases align to TRBD1. CDR3 length equals 13 residues. CDR1 FNHDT and CDR2 SITEND come from the germline V gene (reference sequence). The CDR3 sequence is CASSGQGADTQYF. The sequenced part of the CDR3 DNA is TGTGCCAGCAGTGGACAGGGGGCAGAC. Variable domain in full (rest from reference TRBV19 and TRBJ2-5): GGIITQTPKFLIGQEGQKLTLKCQQNFNHDTMYWYRQDSGKGLRLIYYSITENDLQKGDLSEGYDASREKKSSFSLTVTSAQKNEMAVFLCASSGQGADTQYFGPGTRLLVL.

Concerning this clone itself: Gene names and germline match the mouse. The read comes to an end 4 residues before the CDR3 does, leaving the germline J gene to fill in the end. V gene TRBV31 combines with J gene TRBJ2-5, with D tentatively TRBD1 (6 bases). CDR1 is GKSSPN, CDR2 SITVG, per germline. V gave up 5 bases and J gave up 3 bases, with 12 bases separating them. The CDR3 extends over 13 amino acids. The part of the CDR3 DNA that was read is TGTGCCTGGGGCCGGGACAAACAAGAC. The encoded protein is CAWGRDKQD. The full CDR3 is CAWGRDKQDTQYF.

This clone was counted many times. Mouse names are used for the genes. The sequenced fragment ends 4 residues before the CDR3 boundary, so the rest is inferred from the germline J gene. The chain employs TRBV13-3 and TRBJ2-1, with TRBD2 matching 8 bases. Trimming cost V 0 bases and J 6 bases; bases outside gene matches: 2. The length of the CDR3 is 14 residues. From germline, CDR1 is NNHDY and CDR2 SYVADS. CDR3 bases read: TGTGCCAGCAGTGATGTACTGGGGGCTGCT. It encodes CASSDVLGAA. From start to end, the CDR3 is CASSDVLGAAEQFF.

This clone was seen at least ten times. The genes and germline here are from mouse. Read data end 4 residues before the CDR3 end; the end is taken from the germline J gene. This rearrangement joins TRBV1 to TRBJ1-2, with 9 positions matching TRBD1. Trimming at V came to 3 bases and at J to 4 bases, leaving 9 bases not matched to a gene. This CDR3 has 16 amino acids. Germline values: CDR1 NSQYPW, CDR2 LRSPGD (reference sequence). The CDR3 DNA, read in part, is TGCACCTGCAGTGCCCCCCCGGGACAGGGAGGCTCC. Translated: CTCSAPPGQGGS. The complete CDR3 protein is CTCSAPPGQGGSDYTF.

On this clone itself: Germline and genes here are mouse. The read ends 4 residues early relative to the CDR3; the germline J gene fills the gap. The chain joins TRBV17 to TRBJ2-4, with TRBD1 identical over 7 bases. V lost 3 bases and J lost 0; bases outside the gene matches: 6. Germline lookup yields CDR1 MNHDT and CDR2 YYDKIL. The length of the CDR3 is 16 residues. The part of the CDR3 DNA that was read is TGTGCTAGCAGTAGCTTCCCGGGACAGAGTCAAAAC. It translates to CASSSFPGQSQN. The complete CDR3 protein is CASSSFPGQSQNTLYF.

This clone was counted many times. The genes and germline here are from mouse. Coverage ceases 4 residues before the CDR3 finishes, and the germline J gene fills in the end. The V call is TRBV13-3, the J call TRBJ2-1, with 11 nucleotides matching TRBD1. This CDR3 region has 16 residues. Trimming removed 5 bases from V and 2 bases from J; junction bases left unmatched: 6. In germline, CDR1 is NNHDY, CDR2 SYVADS. CDR3 residues: CASSLDRGHDYAEQFF. The CDR3 bases that were read are TGTGCCAGCAGCCTGGACAGGGGGCATGACTATGCT.

About this clone: Germline and genes here are mouse. The read comes to an end 4 residues before the CDR3 does, leaving the germline J gene to fill in the end. The chain carries TRBV31 and TRBJ1-1; the match to TRBD1 covers 8 bases. The CDR3 has 15 residues. CDR1 is GKSSPN, CDR2 SITVG, per germline. V shed 0 bases, J shed 0 bases, and the junction held 3 bases outside the gene matches. The CDR3 bases that were read are TGTGCCTGGAGTCTAGGACAGGGAGCAAACACA. Its protein is CAWSLGQGANT. The complete CDR3 protein is CAWSLGQGANTEVFF.

This clone was picked up a small number of times. The protein given in TCRdb and the translation of the DNA differ at residue 12, and the sequence presented here derives from the DNA. Mouse gene names apply. The read is 3 residues too short to cover the CDR3 end, so that end is filled in from the germline J gene. The rearrangement uses TRBV13-2 and TRBJ1-6; 9 nucleotides line up with TRBD1. TRBJ1-6 is an ORF, with its function uncertain. V shed 5 bases and J 5 bases; nucleotides not matched to a gene: 5. This CDR3 comprises 15 residues. CDR1 is NNHNN, CDR2 SYGAGS, per germline (reference sequence). CDR3 sequence: CASGGQGRNNSPLYF. CDR3 bases read: TGTGCCAGCGGGGGACAGGGTAGAAATAATTCGCCC.

Comment on this clone: Genes here carry mouse names. The sequenced fragment ends 4 residues before the CDR3 boundary, so the rest is inferred from the germline J gene. Other DNA sequences in this sample translate to the same CDR3. The chain employs TRBV13-3 and TRBJ2-7; D is uncertain. Trimming cost V 0 bases and J 0 bases, with 7 bases left between them. The CDR3 length is 14 residues. The germline V gene has CDR1 NNHDY and CDR2 SYVADS. CDR3: CASSDATISYEQYF. The sequenced CDR3 bases are TGTGCCAGCAGTGATGCCACAATCTCCTAT.